The clone carrying this T cell receptor beta chain was seen only a few times. Its antigen is currently unknown. A 1 in 200,000 to 1 in 1 million T cell depth was the sequencing target. TCRdb keeps only in-frame clones here, not all; method: immunoSEQ multiplex PCR. The sample holds 270,000 or so clones, 60% to 80% seen once. This entry comes from a study of cytotoxic CD8 clonotypes in ibrutinib-treated CLL. The overall study: Investigators collected response samples after a median approximately eleven months of treatment, range 6 to 36.

The study, taken as a whole, reports: Public clonotypes occurred uncommonly; on treatment, they contracted or remained stable. Patients showed higher baseline clonality than age-matched healthy donors, and it tracked circulating CD8+ T-cell counts.

This CDR3 has 15 residues. The germline V gene has CDR1 MNHNS and CDR2 SASEGT. The ends lost 6 bases at V and 11 bases at J; junction bases unmatched: 10. Sample: PBMCs, taken at disease progression, from a patient treated with ibrutinib. The chain combines TRBV6-1 with TRBJ1-6; 10 bases are shared with TRBD1. This TCR was sampled from a human donor with chronic lymphocytic leukemia. In DNA form, the CDR3 reads TGTGCCAGCAGCCTCCAGACAGGGGGCTGGCCACCCCTCCACTTT. Protein sequence: CASSLQTGGWPPLHF.